Listed below are T cell receptor beta chains from one sample, sequenced in a study of OX40 agonist ivuxolimab in advanced cancers. Sequencing used immunoSEQ multiplex PCR; TCRdb keeps in-frame clones, though not all of them. The table includes about 34,000 clones, roughly 80% detected once. The sequenced sample was CD4+ or CD8+ T cells sorted from blood, obtained in a trial of the OX40 agonist ivuxolimab. These receptors originate from an adult with an advanced solid tumor such as melanoma, head and neck, liver or kidney cancer. Each CDR3 is given with its conserved first and last residue. Each record gives: D gene, J gene, V gene, clone size, CDR3 DNA, CDR3 protein. D genes are given only for firm matches. The size entry is marked missing in some rows and otherwise reads once, few, many or a size class.

TRBD1,TRBJ2-7,TRBV6-1,NA,TGTGCCAGCAGTGATGATGCCCCCTACAGGGGGCCACGCGAGCAGTACTTC,CASSDDAPYRGPREQYF
NA,TRBJ2-3,TRBV15,NA,TGTGCCACCAGCCCGGGTGGGTCTAGCACAGATACGCAGTATTTT,CATSPGGSSTDTQYF
NA,TRBJ2-3,TRBV14,NA,TGTGCCAGCAGCCAAGAGAGGGACTTCGGCACAGATACGCAGTATTTT,CASSQERDFGTDTQYF
TRBD2,TRBJ2-1,TRBV19,NA,TGTGCCAGTAGTATGGGGGGGACTTACAATGAGCAGTTCTTC,CASSMGGTYNEQFF
TRBD1,TRBJ1-1,TRBV11-2,once,TGTGCCAGCAGCGAGGCCAGGGGGACTGAAGCTTTCTTT,CASSEARGTEAFF
NA,TRBJ1-2,TRBV29-1,NA,TGCAGCGTTCCATTGACAGCTAACTATGGCTACACCTTC,CSVPLTANYGYTF
TRBD1,TRBJ1-2,TRBV4-2,NA,TGTGCCAGCAGTAGGGTAGACAGGGTATCGTATGGCTACACCTTC,CASSRVDRVSYGYTF
NA,TRBJ2-7,TRBV5-6,NA,TGTGCCAGCAGCTTGTTCGTTGGGGCCTACGAGCAGTACTTC,CASSLFVGAYEQYF
TRBD1,TRBJ2-1,TRBV2,few,TGTGCCAGCAGTGGGGACAGGGGCAATGAGCAGTTCTTC,CASSGDRGNEQFF
NA,TRBJ1-6,TRBV30,NA,TGTGCCTTCAGGGTTGGTTCACCCCTCCACTTT,CAFRVGSPLHF
NA,TRBJ1-2,TRBV2,NA,TGTGCCAGCAGTGAAAAGATGGTGGGATGGGGCTACACCTTC,CASSEKMVGWGYTF
NA,TRBJ2-1,TRBV7-9,few,TGTGCCAGCAGCTTAGGACTAGTTTCCTACAATGAGCAGTTCTTC,CASSLGLVSYNEQFF
NA,TRBJ2-7,TRBV5-1,NA,TGCGCCAGCAGCTTGGCCTCGGAATCCTACGAGCAGTACTTC,CASSLASESYEQYF
NA,TRBJ2-7,TRBV10-3,few,TGTGCCATCAGTGGGGGAGCTAGCGCCTACGAGCAGTACTTC,CAISGGASAYEQYF
TRBD2,TRBJ2-1,TRBV7-2,NA,TGTGCCAGCAGCTTAGTAGCGGGCTCCTACAATGAGCAGTTCTTC,CASSLVAGSYNEQFF
TRBD2,TRBJ2-4,TRBV15,NA,TGTGCCACCAGCAGAGGCCCCGGGGGGGTAGCCAAAAACATTCAGTACTTC,CATSRGPGGVAKNIQYF
NA,TRBJ2-5,TRBV5-4,NA,TGTGCCAGCAGATTCGTACAGGGTAGCGTCCAAGAGACCCAGTACTTC,CASRFVQGSVQETQYF
NA,TRBJ1-1,TRBV14,NA,TGTGCCAGCAGCCATGATTTTGGGGGCGTGAACACTGAAGCTTTCTTT,CASSHDFGGVNTEAFF
NA,TRBJ1-2,TRBV6-1,NA,TGTGCCAGCCGTACCCGGGACCCCAGGGAAGGCTACACCTTC,CASRTRDPREGYTF
NA,TRBJ2-3,TRBV30,few,TGTGCCTGGAGGGAGGGGGCCGGAGATACGCAGTATTTT,CAWREGAGDTQYF
NA,TRBJ1-1,TRBV9,NA,TGTGCCAGCAGCCCTCCACAGGGAAGCTTGACTGAAGCTTTCTTT,CASSPPQGSLTEAFF
NA,TRBJ1-1,TRBV6-9,NA,TGTGCCAGCAGTTACGAGAAAGAAGCTTTCTTT,CASSYEKEAFF
NA,TRBJ1-1,TRBV9,NA,TGTGCCAGCAGCCCCCCACCAGGGGACACTGAAGCTTTCTTT,CASSPPPGDTEAFF
TRBD2,TRBJ2-3,TRBV11-2,once,TGTGCCAGCAAACTCTCGACTAGCGGGGGGGAGGTTACGCAGTATTTT,CASKLSTSGGEVTQYF
TRBD2,TRBJ2-7,TRBV10-3,NA,TGTGCCATCAGTGGGACTAGCCGAGGGTACGAGCAGTACTTC,CAISGTSRGYEQYF
NA,TRBJ1-1,TRBV11-3,few,TGTGCCAGCAGCTTTCAGGATAACACTGAAGCTTTCTTT,CASSFQDNTEAFF
NA,TRBJ1-1,TRBV30,NA,TGTGCCTGGAGTTTACGGGGCGCGGCTTTCTTT,CAWSLRGAAFF
NA,TRBJ1-2,TRBV9,NA,TGTGCCAGCAGCGTAGTGGCGGGGAGCGGTCCCTATGGCTACACCTTC,CASSVVAGSGPYGYTF
NA,TRBJ2-7,TRBV19,NA,TGTGCCAGTAGCCACAAGGGCTTCTACGAGCAGTACTTC,CASSHKGFYEQYF
NA,TRBJ1-4,TRBV18,NA,TGTGCCAGCTCACTGACCAGGGTGGGGCCAACTAATGAAAAACTGTTTTTT,CASSLTRVGPTNEKLFF
NA,TRBJ1-4,TRBV6-1,NA,TGTGCCAGCACATCGGTCGGTGAAAAACTGTTTTTT,CASTSVGEKLFF
NA,TRBJ1-2,TRBV6-5,NA,TGTGCCAGCAGAGAGGGCCTAGCACTTAACTATGGCTACACCTTC,CASREGLALNYGYTF
TRBD2,TRBJ2-7,TRBV27,NA,TGTGCCAGCAGTTTATTAACTAGCGGGGGTCAATACGAGCAGTACTTC,CASSLLTSGGQYEQYF
NA,TRBJ1-5,TRBV5-1,NA,TGCGCCAGCAGCTTGGGAGGGGGCAATCAGCCCCAGCATTTT,CASSLGGGNQPQHF
TRBD2,TRBJ2-3,TRBV5-4,NA,TGTGCCAGCAGCTTGGCGGGGGGGCCCACAGATACGCAGTATTTT,CASSLAGGPTDTQYF
NA,TRBJ2-1,TRBV5-4,NA,TGTGCCAGCAGCTTGCGATTCTACAATGAGCAGTTCTTC,CASSLRFYNEQFF
TRBD2,TRBJ2-3,TRBV7-7,NA,TGTGCCAGCAGCTTAGGGGGACTAGCTGGGGGCACAGATACGCAGTATTTT,CASSLGGLAGGTDTQYF
NA,TRBJ2-7,TRBV5-4,few,TGTGCCAGCAGCTTGAGTGGGGAGCAGTACTTC,CASSLSGEQYF
NA,TRBJ1-1,TRBV10-3,NA,TGTGCCATCAGTGTGAAGGGGGGAGACACTGAAGCTTTCTTT,CAISVKGGDTEAFF
NA,TRBJ2-7,TRBV11-1,NA,TGTGCCAGCAGCTTAGAAGTAGGTCGGTACGAGCAGTACTTC,CASSLEVGRYEQYF
NA,TRBJ1-4,TRBV15,few,TGTGCCACCAGCAGAAAAGAGCTGGGACATTGGGATGGAAAACTGTTTTTT,CATSRKELGHWDGKLFF
NA,TRBJ1-2,TRBV4-1,NA,TGCGCCAGCAGCCAAGACCCCCACGATGGCTACACCTTC,CASSQDPHDGYTF
TRBD1,TRBJ1-2,TRBV16,NA,TGTGCCAGCAGCCGCTCGGACAGGGATGGCTACACCTTC,CASSRSDRDGYTF
NA,TRBJ1-2,TRBV6-5,NA,TGTGCCACCTCAGGGTGGCCTAACTATGGCTACACCTTC,CATSGWPNYGYTF
NA,TRBJ2-7,TRBV7-9,once,TGTGCCAGCAGCCCTACGAACTGGGACCTAACGTACGAGCAGTACTTC,CASSPTNWDLTYEQYF
NA,TRBJ2-3,TRBV19,NA,TGTGCCAGTACCCCGGAACTTAGGACAGGCACAGATACGCAGTATTTT,CASTPELRTGTDTQYF
NA,TRBJ2-7,TRBV4-1,NA,TGCGCCAGCAGCCCCTTAGGGGGCTACGAGCAGTACTTC,CASSPLGGYEQYF
NA,TRBJ2-7,TRBV7-8,NA,TGTGCCAGCAGCTTAACAGGGAAGGGCTACGAGCAGTACTTC,CASSLTGKGYEQYF
NA,TRBJ2-5,TRBV6-7,NA,TGTGCCAGCAGTTACCAAATAAAGGCGGACAGTCCTTGGGAAGAGACCCAGTACTTC,CASSYQIKADSPWEETQYF
TRBD1,TRBJ2-7,TRBV5-6,once,TGTGCCAGCAGCTTGGAGTGGACAGGGGTGAACGAGCAGTACTTC,CASSLEWTGVNEQYF
NA,TRBJ1-1,TRBV2,once,TGTGCCAGCTGGTTCATGAACACTGAAGCTTTCTTT,CASWFMNTEAFF
NA,TRBJ2-5,TRBV9,NA,TGTGCCAGCAGCCCAGGGACGCACGGGGGGACCCAGTACTTC,CASSPGTHGGTQYF
TRBD1,TRBJ1-4,TRBV6-5,NA,TGTGCCAGCCGGGAGGTTTGGACAGGGAGTGAAAAACTGTTTTTT,CASREVWTGSEKLFF
NA,TRBJ1-5,TRBV15,NA,TGTGCCACCAGCAGAGTTGGGCGGGGGGCTGGTCAGCCCCAGCATTTT,CATSRVGRGAGQPQHF
TRBD1,TRBJ1-4,TRBV7-2,NA,TGTGCCAGCAGCTTACAGGGGGCGACGGGAGAAAAACTGTTTTTT,CASSLQGATGEKLFF
NA,TRBJ2-1,TRBV18,few,TGTGCCAGCTCACCATATTGGCAGGTGGGTGAGCAGTTCTTC,CASSPYWQVGEQFF
NA,TRBJ2-7,TRBV18,few,TGTGCCAGCTCTCCTCCGGGTCGACTTTACGAGCAGTACTTC,CASSPPGRLYEQYF